What follows are 6 T cell receptor beta chains derived from one specimen sequenced in a study of vaccination and CD4 T cells after COVID-19. The antigens these receptors bind are not known. Indicated treatment: approximately 10-day PBMC culture with coronavirus spike peptide pools or control peptides (ViraFEST assay). The Oncomine TCR Beta short-read assay was applied to DNA of cultured CD4+ T cells. TCRdb independently ran MiXCR on the PCR reads; one entry per CDR3 protein. Altogether roughly 14,000 distinct CDR3 sequences are present, roughly three fifths being singletons, with the ten largest covering over 9.5%. Sequencing input: CD4+ T cells from blood, cultured in vitro. The receptors stem from a human donor who had recovered from COVID-19.

This clonotype has more than one count but fewer than ten. The gene calls are TRBV20-1 and TRBJ2-3, with 7 positions matching TRBD2. This CDR3 contains 14 residues. J lost 2 bases, V lost 1 base, and 3 bases had no gene match. CDR1 and CDR2 (germline): DFQATT, SNEGSKA (reference sequence). CDR3 sequence (DNA): TGCAGTGCTAGAGGAGCGGGGAACACAGATACGCAGTATTTT. It encodes CSARGAGNTDTQYF.

The gene calls are TRBV11-2 and TRBJ2-3; possible D gene TRBD2, 5 bases. Deletions cut 5 bases from V and 7 bases from J, with 10 bases between. CDR3 length: 12 amino acids. Germline V gene lookup returns CDR1 SGHAT and CDR2 FQNNGV. The CDR3 is CASSLGLHTQYF. For the CDR3, the DNA is TGTGCCAGCAGCCTAGGACTCCATACGCAGTATTTT.

V usage is TRBV7-9 and J usage is TRBJ2-2; D is possibly TRBD2 (6 bases). V gave up 8 bases and J gave up 8 bases, with 15 bases separating them. There are 13 residues in the CDR3. The germline V gene encodes CDR1 SEHNR and CDR2 FQNEAQ (reference sequence). In DNA, the CDR3 is TGTGCCAGCCCCAGGGAGGAGTTTGGGGAGCTGTTTTTT. Translation: CASPREEFGELFF.

The CDR3 nucleotides read TGTGCCAGCAGCTCCGGACGGGAACCCGGAAACACCATATATTTT. Amino acids: CASSSGREPGNTIYF. This rearrangement joins TRBV6-1 to TRBJ1-3; no firm D call. The germline V gene encodes CDR1 MNHNS and CDR2 SASEGT. The germline V and J ends were trimmed by 6 bases and 4 bases, with 16 bases remaining between them. The CDR3 is made up of 15 amino acids.

This clonotype turned up a few times. The chain couples TRBV19 to TRBJ1-5; D gene unclear. Germline assignment: CDR1 LNHDA and CDR2 SQIVND (reference sequence). The CDR3 is 14 amino acids. Trimming removed 6 bases from V and 1 base from J, with 10 bases in between. CDR3 residues: CASRSTGSNQPQHF. The CDR3 DNA reads as TGTGCCAGTAGGTCCACTGGGAGCAATCAGCCCCAGCATTTT.

The chain recombines TRBV2 with TRBJ2-7; D gene ambiguous. The CDR3 is made up of 13 amino acids. Trimming stripped 3 bases from V and 0 bases from J, with 6 bases between. Germline V gene data show CDR1 as SNHLY and CDR2 as FYNNEI. The CDR3 DNA follows: TGTGCCAGCAGTGAGCCGTTCTCCTACGAGCAGTACTTC. Its translation is CASSEPFSYEQYF.